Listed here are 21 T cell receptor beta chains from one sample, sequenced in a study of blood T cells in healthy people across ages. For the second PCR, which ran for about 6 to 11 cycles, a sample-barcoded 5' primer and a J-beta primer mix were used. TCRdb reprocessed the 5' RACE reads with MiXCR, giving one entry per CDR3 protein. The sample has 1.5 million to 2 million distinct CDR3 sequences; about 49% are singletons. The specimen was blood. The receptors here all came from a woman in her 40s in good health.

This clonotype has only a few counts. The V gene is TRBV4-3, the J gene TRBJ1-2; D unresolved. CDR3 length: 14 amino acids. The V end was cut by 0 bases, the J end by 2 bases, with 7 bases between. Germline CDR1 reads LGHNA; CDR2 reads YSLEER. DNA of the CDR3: TGCGCCAGCAGCCAAGACAGTGGGAACTATGGCTACACCTTC. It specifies CASSQDSGNYGYTF.

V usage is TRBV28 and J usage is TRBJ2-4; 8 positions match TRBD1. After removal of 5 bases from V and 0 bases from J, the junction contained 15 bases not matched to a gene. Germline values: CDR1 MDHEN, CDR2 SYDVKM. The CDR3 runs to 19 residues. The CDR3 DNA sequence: TGTGCCAGCAGTGGAATAAGGACAGGGACATCACTAGCCAAAAACATTCAGTACTTC. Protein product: CASSGIRTGTSLAKNIQYF.

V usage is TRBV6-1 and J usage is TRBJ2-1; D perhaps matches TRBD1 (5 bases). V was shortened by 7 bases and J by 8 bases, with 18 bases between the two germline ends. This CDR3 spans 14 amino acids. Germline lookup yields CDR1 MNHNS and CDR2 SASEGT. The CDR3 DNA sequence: TGTGCCAGCACCGTCTATCAGGGCGGCTATGAGCAGTTCTTC. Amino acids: CASTVYQGGYEQFF.

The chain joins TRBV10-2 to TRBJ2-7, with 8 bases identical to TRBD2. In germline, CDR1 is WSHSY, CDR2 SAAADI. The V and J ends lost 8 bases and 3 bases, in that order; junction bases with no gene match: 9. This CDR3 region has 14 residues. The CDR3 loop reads CASAEAGGGYEQYF. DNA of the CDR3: TGCGCCAGCGCCGAGGCGGGGGGCGGCTACGAGCAGTACTTC.

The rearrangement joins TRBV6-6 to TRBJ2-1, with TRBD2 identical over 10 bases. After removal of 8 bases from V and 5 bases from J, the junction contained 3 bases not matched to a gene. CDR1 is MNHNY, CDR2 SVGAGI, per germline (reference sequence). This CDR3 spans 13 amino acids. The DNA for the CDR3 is TGTGCCAGCCGGCTAGCGGGGGACAATGAGCAGTTCTTC. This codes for CASRLAGDNEQFF.

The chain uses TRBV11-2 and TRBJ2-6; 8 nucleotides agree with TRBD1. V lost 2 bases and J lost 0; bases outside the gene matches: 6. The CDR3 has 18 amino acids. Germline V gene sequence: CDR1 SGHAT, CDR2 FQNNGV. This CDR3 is CASSLTGQGHSGANVLTF. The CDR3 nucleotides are TGTGCCAGCAGCTTAACCGGACAGGGCCACTCTGGGGCCAACGTCCTGACTTTC.

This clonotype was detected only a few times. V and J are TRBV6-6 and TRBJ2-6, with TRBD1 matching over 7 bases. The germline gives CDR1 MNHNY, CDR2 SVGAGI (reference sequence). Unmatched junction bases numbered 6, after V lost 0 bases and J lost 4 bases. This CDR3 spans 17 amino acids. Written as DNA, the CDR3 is TGTGCCAGCAGTTACTCTCTAACAGGGGACGGGGCCAACGTCCTGACTTTC. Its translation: CASSYSLTGDGANVLTF.

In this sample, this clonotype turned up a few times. The CDR3 reads CASSLWDRAQEQYF. The CDR3 DNA is TGTGCCAGCAGTTTATGGGACAGGGCGCAGGAGCAGTACTTC. The chain has TRBV27 and TRBJ2-5; 9 nucleotides line up with TRBD1. The length of the CDR3 is 14 residues. Per germline, CDR1 MNHEY and CDR2 SMNVEV (reference sequence). V trimming: 1 base; J trimming: 11 bases; junction bases outside the gene matches: 8.

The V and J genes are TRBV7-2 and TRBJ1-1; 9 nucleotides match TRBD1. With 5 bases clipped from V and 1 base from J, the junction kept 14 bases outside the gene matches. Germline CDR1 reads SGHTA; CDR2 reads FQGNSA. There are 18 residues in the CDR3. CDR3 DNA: TGTGCCAGCAGCATCTCCCGGGACAGGGTTGGACGGAACACTGAAGCTTTCTTT. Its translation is CASSISRDRVGRNTEAFF.

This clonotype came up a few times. The DNA of the CDR3 is TGCAGTGCTAGAGCTGCGGGGCCGTCCTACGAGCAGTACTTC. Amino acids: CSARAAGPSYEQYF. The chain has TRBV20-1 and TRBJ2-7; D is perhaps TRBD2 (6 bases). This CDR3 comprises 14 residues. The V end was cut by 1 base, the J end by 1 base, with 11 bases between. Germline-derived CDR1 and CDR2 are DFQATT and SNEGSKA (reference sequence).

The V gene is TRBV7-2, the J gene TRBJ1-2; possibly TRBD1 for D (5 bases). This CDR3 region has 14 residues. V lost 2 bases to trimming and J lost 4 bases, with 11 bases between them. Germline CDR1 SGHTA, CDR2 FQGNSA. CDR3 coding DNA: TGTGCCAGCAGCTTAATAGGAGGGGCCTATGGCTACACCTTC. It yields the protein CASSLIGGAYGYTF.

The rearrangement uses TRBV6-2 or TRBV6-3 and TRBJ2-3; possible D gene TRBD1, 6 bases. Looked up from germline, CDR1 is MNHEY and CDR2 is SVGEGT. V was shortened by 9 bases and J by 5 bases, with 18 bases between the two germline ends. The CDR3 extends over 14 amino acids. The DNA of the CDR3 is TGTGCCAGTCACAGGGTAGGTCCGCAAGATACGCAGTATTTT. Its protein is CASHRVGPQDTQYF.

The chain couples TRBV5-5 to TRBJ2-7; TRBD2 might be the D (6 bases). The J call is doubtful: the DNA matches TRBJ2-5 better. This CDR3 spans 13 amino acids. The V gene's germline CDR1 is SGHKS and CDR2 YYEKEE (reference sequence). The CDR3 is CASTPWGVETQYF. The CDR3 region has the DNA TGTGCCAGCACCCCCTGGGGGGTAGAGACCCAGTACTTC.

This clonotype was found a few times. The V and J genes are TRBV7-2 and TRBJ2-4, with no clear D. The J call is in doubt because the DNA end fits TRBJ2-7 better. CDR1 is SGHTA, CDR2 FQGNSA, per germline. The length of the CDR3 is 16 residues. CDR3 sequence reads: CASSLKGSLIPREQYF. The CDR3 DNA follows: TGTGCCAGCAGCTTAAAGGGCTCACTCATCCCACGCGAGCAGTACTTC.

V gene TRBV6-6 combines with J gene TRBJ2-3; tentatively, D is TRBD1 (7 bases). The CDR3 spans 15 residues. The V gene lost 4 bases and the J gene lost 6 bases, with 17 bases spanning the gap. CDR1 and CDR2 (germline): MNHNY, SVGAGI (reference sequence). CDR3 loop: CASSFARGVSDTQYF. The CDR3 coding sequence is TGTGCCAGCAGTTTTGCCAGGGGGGTGTCGGATACGCAGTATTTT.

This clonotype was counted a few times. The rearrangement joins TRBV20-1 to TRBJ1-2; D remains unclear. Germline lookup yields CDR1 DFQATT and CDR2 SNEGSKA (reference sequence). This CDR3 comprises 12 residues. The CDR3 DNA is TGCTCCTCCCTGTGGGAAGTCTATGGCTACACCTTC. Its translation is CSSLWEVYGYTF.

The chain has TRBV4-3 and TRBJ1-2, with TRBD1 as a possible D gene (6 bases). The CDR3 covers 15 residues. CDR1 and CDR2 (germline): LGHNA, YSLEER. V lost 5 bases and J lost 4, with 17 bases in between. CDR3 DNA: TGCGCCAGCAGCGAAGGGGGGGCGCTCGGCTATGGCTACACCTTC. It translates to CASSEGGALGYGYTF.

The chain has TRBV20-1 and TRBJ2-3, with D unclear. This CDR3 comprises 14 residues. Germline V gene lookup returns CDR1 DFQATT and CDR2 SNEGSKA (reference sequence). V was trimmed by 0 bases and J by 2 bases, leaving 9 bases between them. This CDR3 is CSARDRRNTDTQYF. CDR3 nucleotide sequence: TGCAGTGCTAGAGATAGAAGGAACACAGATACGCAGTATTTT.

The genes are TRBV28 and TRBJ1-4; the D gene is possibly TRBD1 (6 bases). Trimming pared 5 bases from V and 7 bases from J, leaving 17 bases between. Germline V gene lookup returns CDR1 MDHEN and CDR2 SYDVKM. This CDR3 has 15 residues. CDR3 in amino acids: CASSLGGAQGEKLFF. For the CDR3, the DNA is TGTGCCAGCAGTCTAGGGGGGGCGCAGGGTGAAAAACTGTTTTTT.

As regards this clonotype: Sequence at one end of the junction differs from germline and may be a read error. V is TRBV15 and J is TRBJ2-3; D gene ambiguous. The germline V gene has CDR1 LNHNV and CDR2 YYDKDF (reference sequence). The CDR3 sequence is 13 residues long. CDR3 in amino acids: CATSGDRPDTQYF. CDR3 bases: TGTGCCACCAGCGGAGATCGCCCAGATACGCAGTATTTT.

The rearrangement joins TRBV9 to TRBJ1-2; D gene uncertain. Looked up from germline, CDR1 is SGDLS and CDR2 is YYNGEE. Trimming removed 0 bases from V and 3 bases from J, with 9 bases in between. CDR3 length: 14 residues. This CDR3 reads CASSVGPDDYGYTF. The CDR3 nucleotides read TGTGCCAGCAGCGTAGGGCCGGATGACTATGGCTACACCTTC.